These 29 T cell receptor beta chains came from one sample sequenced in a study of technical replicates of blood from a handful of donors (dated by TCRdb to the late 2010s). Libraries were made using the immunoSEQ multiplex PCR assay. TCRdb obtained this table from immuneACCESS and retained in-frame rearrangements with V and J assigned. These tables miss some clones; where compared with another copy, unresolved V genes account for less than half of the shortfall, and the remainder is unexplained. The table for this sample lists some 93,000 clones; around 96% of them were counted only once. 0.26% of the sample is taken by the ten largest. Sequencing was carried out using T cells isolated from PBMCs. Source of these receptors: a human donor in good health.

The count of this clone is one. The sample has other DNA sequences that encode this CDR3 too. J is TRBJ1-5 and V is TRBV6-5; a possible D gene is TRBD1 (5 bases). This CDR3 has 14 amino acids. In germline, CDR1 is MNHEY, CDR2 SVGAGI. Deletions cut 2 bases from V and 1 base from J, with 6 bases between. CDR3 DNA sequence: TGTGCCAGCAGTTACGGGGGGAGCAATCAGCCCCAGCATTTT. Translating it yields CASSYGGSNQPQHF.

The chain uses TRBV5-1 and TRBJ2-7, with D unresolved. Trimming pared 4 bases from V and 1 base from J, leaving 9 bases between. This CDR3 contains 13 residues. Germline-derived CDR1 and CDR2 are SGHRS and YFSETQ. Here the CDR3 DNA reads TGCGCCAGCAGCATAGCTTTTTCCTACGAGCAGTACTTC. Amino acid sequence: CASSIAFSYEQYF.

The chain couples TRBV7-9 to TRBJ1-1; D uncertain. The CDR3 consists of 14 residues. Germline assignment: CDR1 SEHNR and CDR2 FQNEAQ (reference sequence). V lost 5 bases, J lost 7 bases, and 17 bases lay in between. The CDR3 loop reads CASSRRGDAHEAFF. CDR3 coding DNA: TGTGCCAGCAGCCGCCGGGGAGACGCCCATGAAGCTTTCTTT.

V usage is TRBV19 and J usage is TRBJ1-2; TRBD1 might be the D (5 bases). There are 15 residues in the CDR3. V was pared by 2 bases and J by 6 bases, with 16 bases between. Per germline, CDR1 LNHDA and CDR2 SQIVND (reference sequence). CDR3 protein: CASSIKVRGEDGYTF. The CDR3 DNA sequence: TGTGCCAGTAGTATAAAGGTTCGGGGGGAGGATGGCTACACCTTC.

The chain links TRBV18 to TRBJ2-2; D is unclear. The CDR3 is 14 amino acids. In germline, CDR1 is KGHSH, CDR2 LQKENI. Deletions cut 4 bases from V and 0 bases from J, with 6 bases between. This chain's CDR3 is CASSRLANTGELFF. DNA for the CDR3: TGTGCCAGCTCACGACTCGCGAACACCGGGGAGCTGTTTTTT.

This clone was recorded once. V is TRBV7-8 and J is TRBJ2-7; D may be TRBD2 (5 bases). V lost 1 base and J 4 bases, leaving 14 bases between the germline ends. This CDR3 has 15 residues. Germline V CDR1 and CDR2: SGHVS, FQNEAQ. CDR3 coding DNA: TGTGCCAGCAGCTTAGAGCCGGGATGGTTGTACGAGCAGTACTTC. Translation: CASSLEPGWLYEQYF.

For the CDR3, the DNA is TGCACCACCAATCGGGAAGATACGCAGTATTTT. It is translated as CTTNREDTQYF. The J gene is TRBJ2-3, the V gene TRBV29-1, with D perhaps matching TRBD2 (5 bases). This CDR3 has 11 residues. Germline V CDR1 and CDR2: SQVTM, ANQGSEA.

The V and J genes are TRBV9 and TRBJ1-2; TRBD1 agrees at 8 bases. After removal of 3 bases from V and 4 bases from J, the junction contained 11 bases not matched to a gene. This CDR3 is built from 16 residues. Germline loops: CDR1 SGDLS, CDR2 YYNGEE. The CDR3 DNA follows: TGTGCCAGCAGCGAAAAGCAGGGGGCCGCGGGCTATGGCTACACCTTC. Its protein is CASSEKQGAAGYGYTF.

The V gene is TRBV27, the J gene TRBJ1-1; tentative D call: TRBD1 (5 bases). Looked up from germline, CDR1 is MNHEY and CDR2 is SMNVEV (reference sequence). CDR3 length equals 15 residues. V was trimmed by 1 base and J by 1 base, leaving 10 bases between them. The CDR3, as DNA: TGTGCCAGCAGTTTATACGACAGTTCGAACACTGAAGCTTTCTTT. It codes for CASSLYDSSNTEAFF.

The V call is TRBV7-9, the J call TRBJ2-7; 8 nucleotides line up with TRBD1. Looked up from germline, CDR1 is SEHNR and CDR2 is FQNEAQ (reference sequence). The CDR3 has 13 residues. Trimming at V came to 6 bases and at J to 3 bases, leaving 4 bases not matched to a gene. The CDR3 coding sequence is TGTGCCAGCAGGACGACAGGGGACTACGAGCAGTACTTC. Its protein product is CASRTTGDYEQYF.

This sequence joins TRBV11-2 and TRBJ1-1, with 10 bases that match TRBD1. Trimming at V came to 5 bases and at J to 5 bases, leaving 5 bases not matched to a gene. The CDR3 covers 14 residues. Per germline, CDR1 SGHAT and CDR2 FQNNGV. The CDR3 loop is CASSVTGGRTEAFF. In DNA, the CDR3 is TGTGCCAGCAGCGTGACAGGGGGCAGGACTGAAGCTTTCTTT. Full variable domain (outside the CDR3, taken from reference TRBV11-2 and TRBJ1-1): EAGVAQSPRYKIIEKRQSVAFWCNPISGHATLYWYQQILGQGPKLLIQFQNNGVVDDSQLPKDRFSAERLKGVDSTLKIQPAKLEDSAVYLCASSVTGGRTEAFFGQGTRLTVV.

The rearrangement joins TRBV2 to TRBJ2-7; tentative D call: TRBD2 (6 bases). This CDR3 spans 18 amino acids. CDR1 is SNHLY, CDR2 FYNNEI, per germline. V was cut by 4 bases and J by 3 bases, with 25 bases left in between. CDR3 nucleotides: TGTGCCAGCAGTGGGCGGGGCCGTTCGGGTATCCTCAACTACGAGCAGTACTTC. It specifies CASSGRGRSGILNYEQYF. Based on the CDR3 plus reference TRBV2 and TRBJ2-7, the full variable domain is EPEVTQTPSHQVTQMGQEVILRCVPISNHLYFYWYRQILGQKVEFLVSFYNNEISEKSEIFDDQFSVERPDGSNFTLKIRSTKLEDSAMYFCASSGRGRSGILNYEQYFGPGTRLTVT.

This rearrangement joins TRBV28 to TRBJ1-2, with TRBD1 matching 7 bases. Losses at the gene ends were 5 bases for V and 7 bases for J; bases not matched to a gene: 10. Germline CDR1 and CDR2: MDHEN and SYDVKM. The length of the CDR3 is 14 residues. CDR3 sequence (DNA): TGTGCCAGCAGTCCGGGACAGCGATCTTCTGGCTACACCTTC. Translation gives CASSPGQRSSGYTF.

The chain recombines TRBV5-1 with TRBJ1-2; TRBD1 aligns across 8 bases. V shed 6 bases, J shed 6 bases, and the junction held 7 bases outside the gene matches. The germline V gene has CDR1 SGHRS and CDR2 YFSETQ. The CDR3 loop spans 13 amino acids. CDR3 loop: CASNYRGIDGYTF. The CDR3 DNA reads as TGCGCCAGCAACTACAGGGGGATCGATGGCTACACCTTC.

The rearrangement uses TRBV6-5 and TRBJ2-2, with D maybe TRBD2 (6 bases). Germline-derived CDR1 and CDR2 are MNHEY and SVGAGI. V lost 4 bases to trimming and J lost 7 bases, with 10 bases between them. The CDR3 covers 13 residues. The CDR3 coding sequence is TGTGCCAGCAGTTCGCCCGGGGGCGGGGAGCTGTTTTTT. This translates into CASSSPGGGELFF.

This clone was found once. This chain's CDR3 is CSVGAALEYEKLFF. The CDR3 nucleotides are TGCAGCGTTGGGGCCGCACTGGAATATGAAAAACTGTTTTTT. This chain links TRBV29-1 with TRBJ1-4; no firm D call. The germline CDR1 and CDR2 sequences are SQVTM and ANQGSEA. The CDR3 runs 14 residues. V lost 4 bases, J lost 6 bases, and 15 bases lay in between.

The gene calls are TRBV29-1 and TRBJ2-3, with 8 bases identical to TRBD2. CDR1 and CDR2 (germline): SQVTM, ANQGSEA. J lost 5 bases, V lost 5 bases, and 15 bases had no gene match. The CDR3 spans 16 residues. CDR3 loop: CSVSALAGGAGDTQYF. DNA of the CDR3: TGCAGCGTTTCGGCCCTCGCCGGGGGGGCGGGAGATACGCAGTATTTT.

This chain links TRBV19 with TRBJ1-3; D perhaps matches TRBD1 (5 bases). V lost 7 bases, J lost 2 bases, and 12 bases lay in between. Germline values: CDR1 LNHDA, CDR2 SQIVND (reference sequence). CDR3 length: 14 amino acids. The CDR3 nucleotides read TGTGCCAGTACCGAAGGGGTTGCTGGAAACACCATATATTTT. As protein: CASTEGVAGNTIYF.

The chain uses TRBV29-1 and TRBJ1-1; TRBD1 matches at 8 bases. Germline V gene sequence: CDR1 SQVTM, CDR2 ANQGSEA. The V and J ends lost 6 bases and 1 base, in that order; junction bases with no gene match: 1. The CDR3 runs to 12 residues. The CDR3 loop reads CSVDRENTEAFF. The CDR3, as DNA: TGCAGCGTGGACAGGGAGAACACTGAAGCTTTCTTT. Variable domain in full (rest from reference TRBV29-1 and TRBJ1-1): SAVISQKPSRDICQRGTSLTIQCQVDSQVTMMFWYRQQPGQSLTLIATANQGSEATYESGFVIDKFPISRPNLTFSTLTVSNMSPEDSSIYLCSVDRENTEAFFGQGTRLTVV.

This clone was counted a single time. The J gene is TRBJ2-3, the V gene TRBV6-5; TRBD2 matches at 12 bases. Trimming cost V 10 bases and J 4 bases; bases outside gene matches: 6. This CDR3 is built from 14 residues. In germline, CDR1 is MNHEY, CDR2 SVGAGI. In nucleotides, the CDR3 is TGTGCCATATCTAGCGGGGGGGCCTCAGATACGCAGTATTTT. It codes for CAISSGGASDTQYF.

The chain links TRBV10-1 to TRBJ2-1, with 8 bases identical to TRBD2. After removal of 3 bases from V and 6 bases from J, the junction contained 7 bases not matched to a gene. The CDR3 loop spans 15 amino acids. The V gene's germline CDR1 is WNHNN and CDR2 SYGVQD (reference sequence). The CDR3 is CASSEPGTRVNEQFF. For the CDR3, the DNA is TGCGCCAGCAGTGAACCCGGGACTAGGGTCAATGAGCAGTTCTTC.

The CDR3 here is CVRSFDRGLAGVCAYEQYF. Here the CDR3 DNA reads TGTGTCAGAAGCTTTGATAGGGGACTAGCGGGGGTTTGCGCCTACGAGCAGTACTTC. The chain employs TRBV7-5 and TRBJ2-7; the table's D call of TRBD2 was not tested on the DNA. TRBV7-5 is listed as a pseudogene. This CDR3 contains 19 residues.

J is TRBJ2-1 and V is TRBV19; 8 positions agree with TRBD1. The V segment lost 9 bases and the J segment 3 bases; nucleotides outside the gene matches: 4. There are 13 residues in the CDR3. Per germline, CDR1 LNHDA and CDR2 SQIVND (reference sequence). The CDR3 sequence is CASWDRNYNEQFF. CDR3 DNA: TGTGCCAGCTGGGACAGGAACTACAATGAGCAGTTCTTC. The full variable domain, with the rest looked up from reference TRBV19 and TRBJ2-1, is DGGITQSPKYLFRKEGQNVTLSCEQNLNHDAMYWYRQDPGQGLRLIYYSQIVNDFQKGDIAEGYSVSREKKESFPLTVTSAQKNPTAFYLCASWDRNYNEQFFGPGTRLTVL.

The V gene is TRBV14, the J gene TRBJ1-2; D unresolved. The CDR3 runs 14 residues. The germline gives CDR1 SGHDN, CDR2 FVKESK. Trimming took off 1 base at V and 3 bases at J, with 9 bases between the two ends. For the CDR3, the DNA is TGTGCCAGCAGCCAAGGAGTCCCCCACTATGGCTACACCTTC. This codes for CASSQGVPHYGYTF.

The chain uses TRBV15 and TRBJ2-2; D ambiguous. Germline CDR1 reads LNHNV; CDR2 reads YYDKDF (reference sequence). CDR3 length equals 15 residues. Deletions cut 3 bases from V and 0 bases from J, with 8 bases between. Here the CDR3 DNA reads TGTGCCACCAGCAGCCAGCGCGCGAACACCGGGGAGCTGTTTTTT. Encoded protein: CATSSQRANTGELFF. The full variable domain, in which reference TRBV15 and TRBJ2-2 provide the parts outside the CDR3, is DAMVIQNPRYQVTQFGKPVTLSCSQTLNHNVMYWYQQKSSQAPKLLFHYYDKDFNNEADTPDNFQSRRPNTSFCFLDIRSPGLGDTAMYLCATSSQRANTGELFFGEGSRLTVL.

About this clone: The sample holds other DNA sequences that translate to the same CDR3. The gene calls are TRBV5-1 and TRBJ2-3, with unresolved D. V lost 2 bases and J 3 bases, leaving 10 bases between the germline ends. Looked up from germline, CDR1 is SGHRS and CDR2 is YFSETQ. The CDR3 runs to 14 residues. The CDR3 loop is CASSLGRNTDTQYF. The CDR3 DNA follows: TGCGCCAGCAGCTTAGGCAGGAATACAGATACGCAGTATTTT.

The V gene is TRBV5-6, the J gene TRBJ2-7, with a possible D match to TRBD2 (5 bases). Deletions cut 0 bases from V and 6 bases from J, with 13 bases between. Germline CDR1 is SGHDT and CDR2 is YYEEEE. The CDR3 sequence is 14 residues long. The CDR3 sequence: CASSLVEGLREQYF. The CDR3 nucleotides are TGTGCCAGCAGCTTGGTAGAGGGATTGCGCGAGCAGTACTTC. Full variable domain (outside the CDR3, taken from reference TRBV5-6 and TRBJ2-7): DAGVTQSPTHLIKTRGQQVTLRCSPKSGHDTVSWYQQALGQGPQFIFQYYEEEERQRGNFPDRFSGHQFPNYSSELNVNALLLGDSALYLCASSLVEGLREQYFGPGTRLTVT.

The chain combines TRBV6-1 with TRBJ2-1; D unclear. CDR3 size: 14 residues. CDR1 and CDR2 (germline): MNHNS, SASEGT. V lost 0 bases and J lost 9, with 12 bases in between. CDR3 protein: CASSEARSYGEQFF. CDR3 bases: TGTGCCAGCAGTGAAGCACGGTCCTACGGTGAGCAGTTCTTC.

The V call is TRBV18, the J call TRBJ1-3; unclear D gene. Germline loops: CDR1 KGHSH, CDR2 LQKENI. V lost 2 bases, J lost 4 bases, and 15 bases lay in between. The CDR3 spans 16 residues. Here the CDR3 reads CASSPSPQTVGNTIYF. The CDR3 DNA reads as TGTGCCAGCTCACCATCGCCACAGACGGTCGGAAACACCATATATTTT.